A single sample gave rise to the 28 T cell receptor beta chains below, sequenced in a study of blood T cell repertoires in COVID-19. The protocol was immunoSEQ multiplex PCR, while the TCRdb copy is restricted to in-frame clones and leaves out a portion. Of around 130,000 clones in the sample, roughly nine tenths are singletons; the top ten hold approximately 2.5%. Material for sequencing was peripheral blood. Source of these receptors: a human donor with COVID-19, enrolled during active disease. The donor label of this sample is uncertain.

The chain employs TRBV5-1 and TRBJ1-1; a possible D gene is TRBD1 (5 bases). Trimming took off 1 base at V and 3 bases at J, with 13 bases between the two ends. The CDR3 is 15 amino acids. Germline CDR1 reads SGHRS; CDR2 reads YFSETQ. This CDR3 is CASSLSPREDTEAFF. CDR3 DNA: TGCGCCAGCAGCTTGAGCCCCAGGGAGGACACTGAAGCTTTCTTT.

The J gene is TRBJ2-5, the V gene TRBV5-1, with D tentatively TRBD1 (7 bases). Germline values: CDR1 SGHRS, CDR2 YFSETQ. The CDR3 has 18 residues. V dropped 4 bases and J dropped 5 bases, with 27 bases sitting between them. DNA of the CDR3: TGCGCCAGCAGCCTAACCCCCCCCGGCAGGGGGGATTTGGAGACCCAGTACTTC. This sequence encodes CASSLTPPGRGDLETQYF.

This chain joins TRBV5-1 and TRBJ1-1, with no clear D. There are 15 residues in the CDR3. Between the trimmed V and J ends, which lost 4 bases and 2 bases, there was a span of 15 bases. From germline, CDR1 is SGHRS and CDR2 YFSETQ. The DNA for the CDR3 is TGCGCCAGCAGCCCCCCATCGGAGGGTAACACTGAAGCTTTCTTT. Translating gives CASSPPSEGNTEAFF.

This clone was detected once. The chain is built from TRBV12-3 or TRBV12-4 and TRBJ1-1; possible D gene TRBD1, 5 bases. This CDR3 region has 13 residues. The V end lost 3 bases, the J end lost 11 bases, and 16 bases lay between the germline ends. The DNA for the CDR3 is TGTGCCAGCAGTTTCGGGACTTATACTTTTGCTTTCTTT. Translated, it gives CASSFGTYTFAFF.

J is TRBJ1-1 and V is TRBV6-5; perhaps TRBD1 as D (5 bases). V gave up 8 bases and J gave up 2 bases, with 9 bases separating them. This CDR3 region has 12 residues. CDR1 is MNHEY and CDR2 is SVGAGI in the germline V gene. The DNA for the CDR3 is TGTGCCAGCGGCGGGGCTAACACTGAAGCTTTCTTT. Amino acids: CASGGANTEAFF.

The chain employs TRBV29-1 and TRBJ2-2; 7 bases align to TRBD1. The CDR3 contains 14 residues. Germline V gene sequence: CDR1 SQVTM, CDR2 ANQGSEA. After removal of 6 bases from V and 2 bases from J, the junction contained 6 bases not matched to a gene. The CDR3 spells CSVGTDQNTGELFF. CDR3 bases: TGCAGCGTAGGGACAGACCAAAACACCGGGGAGCTGTTTTTT.

CDR3 bases: TGTGCCAGCAGCCATGGACAGGGGGAGTACTCACCCCTCCACTTT. It specifies CASSHGQGEYSPLHF. This chain uses TRBV7-9 with TRBJ1-6; 10 bases map to TRBD1. The CDR3 spans 15 residues. J lost 10 bases, V lost 5 bases, and 8 bases had no gene match. The V gene's germline CDR1 is SEHNR and CDR2 FQNEAQ (reference sequence).

This clone showed up just once. The gene calls are TRBV7-9 and TRBJ1-1; D call uncertain. The CDR3 runs 13 residues. Germline CDR1 SEHNR, CDR2 FQNEAQ (reference sequence). Trimming removed 6 bases at V and 0 bases at J, with 8 bases between. CDR3 amino acids: CASRPAVNTEAFF. CDR3 nucleotides: TGTGCCAGCAGGCCTGCGGTGAACACTGAAGCTTTCTTT.

V is TRBV29-1 and J is TRBJ1-1; perhaps TRBD1 as D (5 bases). This CDR3 is built from 12 residues. The V gene lost 5 bases and the J gene lost 3 bases, with 10 bases spanning the gap. Germline CDR1 is SQVTM and CDR2 is ANQGSEA. The CDR3 nucleotides read TGCAGCGTTAAAAGGGGTTACACTGAAGCTTTCTTT. Amino acid sequence: CSVKRGYTEAFF.

The chain uses TRBV6-5 and TRBJ1-1; 8 positions match TRBD1. There are 13 residues in the CDR3. From germline, CDR1 is MNHEY and CDR2 SVGAGI. V was pared by 7 bases and J by 3 bases, with 4 bases of the junction left unmatched. The CDR3 coding sequence is TGTGCCAGCAAACAGGGGGGAGACACTGAAGCTTTCTTT. Protein sequence: CASKQGGDTEAFF.

The chain carries TRBV7-9 and TRBJ1-4; D perhaps matches TRBD1 (5 bases). The CDR3 is made up of 13 amino acids. Germline lookup yields CDR1 SEHNR and CDR2 FQNEAQ (reference sequence). V lost 3 bases and J lost 5, with 7 bases in between. The CDR3 sequence: CASSFGGNEKLFF. The CDR3 DNA reads TGTGCCAGCAGCTTTGGGGGGAATGAAAAACTGTTTTTT.

This clone was detected a few times. The genes are TRBV28 and TRBJ2-7; D is perhaps TRBD1 (6 bases). The CDR3 runs 15 residues. Per germline, CDR1 MDHEN and CDR2 SYDVKM. V lost 4 bases to trimming and J lost 3 bases, with 16 bases between them. The CDR3 sequence: CASSSHQTGIYEQYF. DNA for the CDR3: TGTGCCAGCAGTTCTCACCAAACAGGGATCTACGAGCAGTACTTC.

This chain joins TRBV28 and TRBJ1-2, with a weak D call TRBD1 (6 bases). This CDR3 contains 15 residues. Per germline, CDR1 MDHEN and CDR2 SYDVKM. V gave up 4 bases and J gave up 4 bases, with 16 bases separating them. The CDR3 sequence: CASSSPQGSGYGYTF. DNA of the CDR3: TGTGCCAGCAGTTCCCCTCAGGGGAGTGGCTATGGCTACACCTTC.

The rearrangement links TRBV9 to TRBJ2-3, with D perhaps matching TRBD1 (5 bases). There are 16 residues in the CDR3. The V end lost 5 bases, the J end lost 6 bases, and 22 bases lay between the germline ends. Germline CDR1 SGDLS, CDR2 YYNGEE. CDR3 coding DNA: TGTGCCAGCAGTCTCAGGGTGCATTTGGGATCGGATACGCAGTATTTT. It is translated as CASSLRVHLGSDTQYF.

The table lists this clone with many counts. In DNA form, the CDR3 reads TGTGCCAGCAGTCCCGATCCGGGGTATACTGGAAACACCATATATTTT. This codes for CASSPDPGYTGNTIYF. The V and J genes are TRBV27 and TRBJ1-3; no definite D call. Trimming cost V 5 bases and J 2 bases, with 16 bases left between them. The CDR3 runs 16 residues. Per the germline V gene, CDR1 is MNHEY and CDR2 is SMNVEV (reference sequence).

The CDR3 DNA follows: TGTGCCACCAGTGATTCCACAGGGGGCACGAACACCGGGGAGCTGTTTTTT. It yields the protein CATSDSTGGTNTGELFF. The chain couples TRBV24-1 to TRBJ2-2; TRBD1 matches at 9 bases. The V gene end was trimmed by 2 bases and the J gene end by 0 bases; junction bases not matched to a gene: 3. This CDR3 contains 17 residues. CDR1 is KGHDR, CDR2 SFDVKD, per germline.

The chain is built from TRBV3-1 (or the pseudogene TRBV3-2) and TRBJ1-2, with 11 bases aligning to TRBD1. J lost 7 bases, V lost 5 bases, and 6 bases had no gene match. The CDR3 covers 14 residues. Germline V CDR1 and CDR2: LGHDT, YNNKEL (reference sequence). The CDR3 DNA reads TGTGCCAGCAGCAGCGCCGGGACAGGGGGTGGCTACACCTTC. This codes for CASSSAGTGGGYTF.

The CDR3 region has the DNA TGTGCCTGGACCCCACCGGGGGATAGTGATGGCTACACCTTC. It specifies CAWTPPGDSDGYTF. The chain is built from TRBV30 and TRBJ1-2; tentatively, D is TRBD1 (5 bases). The ends were cut back, 4 bases at V and 6 bases at J, with 18 bases in the middle. The CDR3 spans 14 residues. In germline, CDR1 is GTSNPN, CDR2 SVGIG (reference sequence).

The chain couples TRBV3-1 (or the pseudogene TRBV3-2) to TRBJ1-1; 7 nucleotides match TRBD1. CDR1 is LGHDT and CDR2 is YNNKEL in the germline V gene (reference sequence). This CDR3 comprises 14 residues. The V gene end was trimmed by 2 bases and the J gene end by 4 bases; junction bases not matched to a gene: 4. CDR3 sequence reads: CASSQNTGATEAFF. CDR3 bases: TGTGCCAGCAGCCAAAATACAGGGGCCACTGAAGCTTTCTTT.

The V and J genes are TRBV28 and TRBJ2-3; D is unclear. Trimming shortened V by 6 bases and J by 3 bases, and 10 bases separated the two germline ends. The germline CDR1 and CDR2 sequences are MDHEN and SYDVKM. This CDR3 is 13 amino acids long. CDR3 loop: CASRPGGTDTQYF. The CDR3 DNA reads as TGTGCCAGCAGGCCGGGTGGAACAGATACGCAGTATTTT.

V is TRBV5-3 and J is TRBJ2-7, with TRBD2 matching over 11 bases. Being an ORF, TRBV5-3 has a function that is uncertain. The V gene end was trimmed by 4 bases and the J gene end by 11 bases; junction bases not matched to a gene: 32. The CDR3 totals 21 residues. The CDR3 DNA follows: TGTGCCAGAAGCCTGTCGGTGGAGGGTAGCGGGAGGGCAACGGCTCCCGACCTTGAGTACTTC. Its protein product is CARSLSVEGSGRATAPDLEYF.

The chain combines TRBV25-1 with TRBJ1-1; D is uncertain. The CDR3 is made up of 13 amino acids. In germline, CDR1 is MGHDK, CDR2 SYGVNS. With 2 bases removed from V and 5 bases from J, the gap between germline ends came to 9 bases. CDR3 region: CASSELRGTEAFF. The CDR3 coding sequence is TGTGCCAGCAGTGAACTTCGGGGAACTGAAGCTTTCTTT. The whole variable domain, filled in from reference TRBV25-1 and TRBJ1-1, reads EADIYQTPRYLVIGTGKKITLECSQTMGHDKMYWYQQDPGMELHLIHYSYGVNSTEKGDLSSESTVSRIRTEHFPLTLESARPSHTSQYLCASSELRGTEAFFGQGTRLTVV.

The chain combines TRBV5-1 with TRBJ2-7; 9 positions agree with TRBD1. The V gene's germline CDR1 is SGHRS and CDR2 YFSETQ. V gave up 3 bases and J gave up 3 bases; unmatched junction bases: 1. This CDR3 has 13 amino acids. In DNA form, the CDR3 reads TGCGCCAGCAGCTGGACAGGGGTCTACGAGCAGTACTTC. Translating gives CASSWTGVYEQYF.

V usage is TRBV19 and J usage is TRBJ1-1, with 10 nucleotides matching TRBD1. In germline, CDR1 is LNHDA, CDR2 SQIVND (reference sequence). With 5 bases clipped from V and 6 bases from J, the junction kept 6 bases outside the gene matches. CDR3 length: 14 residues. In nucleotides, the CDR3 is TGTGCCAGTAGTCAAGTGACAGGGGGCTCTGAAGCTTTCTTT. As protein: CASSQVTGGSEAFF. Looking up the rest from reference TRBV19 and TRBJ1-1 gives the full variable domain: DGGITQSPKYLFRKEGQNVTLSCEQNLNHDAMYWYRQDPGQGLRLIYYSQIVNDFQKGDIAEGYSVSREKKESFPLTVTSAQKNPTAFYLCASSQVTGGSEAFFGQGTRLTVV.

The CDR3 DNA is TGTGCTAGTGCCCTCTACAGGAACACCGGGGAGCTGTTTTTT. As protein: CASALYRNTGELFF. The chain combines TRBV12-5 with TRBJ2-2; no reliable D call. Trimming shortened V by 7 bases and J by 1 base, and 10 bases separated the two germline ends. This CDR3 is built from 14 residues. From germline, CDR1 is LGHNT and CDR2 FRNRAP.

The rearrangement uses TRBV10-1 and TRBJ1-3; 7 nucleotides align to TRBD1. V trimming: 10 bases; J trimming: 0 bases; junction bases outside the gene matches: 6. The CDR3 is made up of 14 amino acids. CDR1 and CDR2 from the germline V gene are WNHNN and SYGVQD (reference sequence). CDR3 nucleotide sequence: TGCGCCATTAGGGGGCTACACTCTGGAAACACCATATATTTT. Protein sequence: CAIRGLHSGNTIYF.

The V call is TRBV13, the J call TRBJ1-2; maybe TRBD1 (5 bases). CDR3 length: 16 residues. Trimming pared 0 bases from V and 0 bases from J, leaving 11 bases between. CDR1 and CDR2 (germline): PRHDT, FYEKMQ (reference sequence). The CDR3 nucleotides are TGTGCCAGCAGCTTAGGCCGGCAGGGCACTAACTATGGCTACACCTTC. Its translation: CASSLGRQGTNYGYTF.

The rearrangement joins TRBV10-2 to TRBJ1-6, with 12 bases aligning to TRBD1. Unmatched junction bases numbered 10, after V lost 6 bases and J lost 7 bases. This CDR3 spans 17 amino acids. Germline V lookup: CDR1 WSHSY, CDR2 SAAADI. The CDR3 spells CASSPGQGAPANSPLHF. In DNA, the CDR3 is TGCGCCAGCAGCCCGGGACAGGGGGCGCCGGCAAATTCACCCCTCCACTTT.